The source of this TCR beta chain is a study of shared clonotypes between healthy human individuals. Study background: Each donor contributed plates that comprised three CD4 naive, three CD4 memory, two CD8 naive and one CD8 memory. Broader study findings: The study generally estimated greater richness for naive than memory subsets.

Each replicate PCR on the sorted subsets used 200 to 250 ng DNA (around 30,000 T cell genomes). The assay was immunoSEQ multiplex PCR, and TCRdb's table has in-frame clones only and misses some. The sample lists approximately 740,000 clones; over 90% were seen once. Positive CCR7 selection of CD45RO-negative cells yielded the naive CD8 cells, and terminally differentiated effector memory CD45RA+ cells were excluded. On this clone itself: Its antigen is unidentified.

The CDR3 loop spans 10 amino acids. Trimming took 6 bases from V and 8 from J, leaving 7 bases between them. The germline V gene encodes CDR1 SGHAT and CDR2 FQNNGV. This receptor was taken from a man aged 25-40 years in good health. The V gene is TRBV11-2, the J gene TRBJ1-1; no clear D gene. Sequencing used naive CD8+ T cells sorted from blood. The CDR3, as DNA: TGTGCCAGCAGTGGCCTAGAAGCTTTCTTT. Encoded protein: CASSGLEAFF.